Below, 17 T cell receptor beta chains from the same sample are listed, as sequenced in a study of shared clonotypes between healthy human individuals. Only in-frame clones appear in the TCRdb table, and some are missing; sequencing was by immunoSEQ multiplex PCR. Among approximately 320,000 clones listed, roughly 87% were seen once. Sequencing was carried out using memory CD8+ T cells sorted from blood. Subset reported: CD45RO+ cells pooled with CCR7-negative TemRA cells. These receptors all come from a man younger than 35 in good health.

The rearrangement joins TRBV4-2 to TRBJ2-3; tentatively, D is TRBD2 (5 bases). Between the trimmed V and J ends, which lost 0 bases and 4 bases, there was a span of 17 bases. Germline V CDR1 and CDR2: LGHNA, YNFKEQ. The length of the CDR3 is 17 residues. Here the CDR3 reads CASSQEGSVRVADTQYF. The CDR3 DNA follows: TGTGCCAGCAGCCAAGAGGGGAGCGTGCGTGTGGCAGATACGCAGTATTTT.

This clone showed up just a few times. The rearrangement links TRBV5-6 to TRBJ1-1; D gene unclear. The length of the CDR3 is 16 residues. Looked up from germline, CDR1 is SGHDT and CDR2 is YYEEEE. V was trimmed by 0 bases and J by 2 bases, leaving 14 bases between them. The CDR3 DNA follows: TGTGCCAGCAGCTTGGAGGAAGGGTGGATTAACACTGAAGCTTTCTTT. It is translated as CASSLEEGWINTEAFF.

This clone appeared once. This chain connects TRBV30 to TRBJ2-5; unclear D gene. The length of the CDR3 is 15 residues. Deletions cut 4 bases from V and 6 bases from J, with 21 bases between. The V gene's germline CDR1 is GTSNPN and CDR2 SVGIG (reference sequence). The CDR3 sequence: CAWTATVPRVKTQYF. The CDR3 nucleotides read TGTGCCTGGACGGCGACCGTTCCCCGGGTAAAGACCCAGTACTTC.

The V call is TRBV13, the J call TRBJ2-3, with TRBD2 identical over 7 bases. The CDR3 has 17 amino acids. The germline V gene encodes CDR1 PRHDT and CDR2 FYEKMQ (reference sequence). The V gene end was trimmed by 5 bases and the J gene end by 2 bases; junction bases not matched to a gene: 13. The CDR3 is CASSGSLAERYTDTQYF. The CDR3, as DNA: TGTGCCAGCAGCGGGTCTCTAGCGGAGCGATACACAGATACGCAGTATTTT.

The genes are TRBV19 and TRBJ2-5, with a possible D match to TRBD2 (6 bases). This CDR3 is 16 amino acids long. The V and J ends lost 9 bases and 4 bases respectively, with 24 bases between them. The V gene's germline CDR1 is LNHDA and CDR2 SQIVND (reference sequence). CDR3 in DNA: TGTGCCAGCCAGTCTGTCTGGGGGAGGTCGCGAGAGACCCAGTACTTC. Its translation is CASQSVWGRSRETQYF. The full variable domain, its missing parts supplied by reference TRBV19 and TRBJ2-5, is DGGITQSPKYLFRKEGQNVTLSCEQNLNHDAMYWYRQDPGQGLRLIYYSQIVNDFQKGDIAEGYSVSREKKESFPLTVTSAQKNPTAFYLCASQSVWGRSRETQYFGPGTRLLVL.

The V and J genes are TRBV18 and TRBJ1-2; tentative D call: TRBD1 (6 bases). The germline V and J ends were trimmed by 3 bases and 10 bases, with 12 bases remaining between them. This CDR3 is 12 amino acids long. Germline-derived CDR1 and CDR2 are KGHSH and LQKENI. Written as DNA, the CDR3 is TGTGCCAGCTCACCCGGGACACTTTCCTACACCTTC. Protein: CASSPGTLSYTF.

The chain couples TRBV6-5 to TRBJ1-1; D remains unclear. V was trimmed by 1 base and J by 10 bases, leaving 19 bases between them. The CDR3 spans 15 residues. The germline gives CDR1 MNHEY, CDR2 SVGAGI. CDR3 nucleotide sequence: TGTGCCAGCAGTTACTGGCTGGTTGGACCGTTAGGAGCTTTCTTT. Residues: CASSYWLVGPLGAFF.

This clone has only a few counts. J is TRBJ2-1 and V is TRBV27; D remains ambiguous. CDR3 length: 14 amino acids. CDR1 and CDR2 from the germline V gene are MNHEY and SMNVEV (reference sequence). Trimming shortened V by 5 bases and J by 8 bases, and 16 bases separated the two germline ends. The CDR3, as DNA: TGTGCCAGCAGTCCCCAGAACTCGATGGATGAGCAGTTCTTC. Amino acid sequence: CASSPQNSMDEQFF.

A single count supports this clone. The J gene is TRBJ2-7, the V gene TRBV13; 10 bases match TRBD2. This CDR3 is built from 15 residues. Germline V gene data show CDR1 as PRHDT and CDR2 as FYEKMQ (reference sequence). Trimming removed 4 bases from V and 4 bases from J; junction bases left unmatched: 7. The CDR3 protein is CASSSGLASLYEQYF. CDR3 sequence (DNA): TGTGCCAGCAGCTCGGGACTAGCGAGTTTGTACGAGCAGTACTTC. Based on the CDR3 plus reference TRBV13 and TRBJ2-7, the full variable domain is AAGVIQSPRHLIKEKRETATLKCYPIPRHDTVYWYQQGPGQDPQFLISFYEKMQSDKGSIPDRFSAQQFSDYHSELNMSSLELGDSALYFCASSSGLASLYEQYFGPGTRLTVT.

The CDR3 DNA follows: TGTGCCACCAGCAGAGACATTGGGACAGGCTACGAGCAGTACTTC. Translating gives CATSRDIGTGYEQYF. The V call is TRBV15, the J call TRBJ2-7; 8 bases are a match to TRBD1. The CDR3 runs 15 residues. V trimming: 0 bases; J trimming: 3 bases; junction bases outside the gene matches: 4. Germline V gene data show CDR1 as LNHNV and CDR2 as YYDKDF (reference sequence).

The J gene is TRBJ2-1, the V gene TRBV13, with D tentatively TRBD1 or TRBD2 (5 bases each). V lost 4 bases to trimming and J lost 8 bases, with 21 bases between them. The CDR3 is 16 amino acids. Germline V CDR1 and CDR2: PRHDT, FYEKMQ (reference sequence). The CDR3 region is CASSSLDGAQVDEQFF. CDR3 sequence (DNA): TGTGCCAGCAGCTCCCTGGACGGGGCTCAGGTGGATGAGCAGTTCTTC.

The V gene is TRBV2, the J gene TRBJ2-3, with D unclear. This CDR3 has 14 residues. Per the germline V gene, CDR1 is SNHLY and CDR2 is FYNNEI. V was pared by 3 bases and J by 0 bases, with 7 bases between. CDR3 sequence: CASSDPRSTDTQYF. The CDR3 DNA is TGTGCCAGCAGTGACCCCAGAAGCACAGATACGCAGTATTTT.

As for this clone: Other DNA sequences in the same sample also yield this CDR3. This chain joins TRBV4-1 and TRBJ2-1; D is unclear. Trimming cost V 3 bases and J 0 bases, with 3 bases left between them. Germline CDR1 is MGHRA and CDR2 is YSYEKL. The CDR3 consists of 13 residues. CDR3 bases: TGCGCCAGCAGCCAGGACTCCTACAATGAGCAGTTCTTC. This codes for CASSQDSYNEQFF.

The genes are TRBV11-2 and TRBJ1-1; no firm D call. In germline, CDR1 is SGHAT, CDR2 FQNNGV. The CDR3 totals 12 residues. Trimming removed 4 bases at V and 6 bases at J, with 9 bases between. In DNA, the CDR3 is TGTGCCAGCAGCTCCATGACGGCTGAAGCTTTCTTT. The encoded protein is CASSSMTAEAFF.

The J gene is TRBJ2-1, the V gene TRBV19; D is uncertain. The germline V gene encodes CDR1 LNHDA and CDR2 SQIVND (reference sequence). The CDR3 is made up of 14 amino acids. Deletions cut 3 bases from V and 1 base from J, with 7 bases between. CDR3: CASSMGNSYNEQFF. CDR3 in DNA: TGTGCCAGTAGTATGGGTAATTCCTACAATGAGCAGTTCTTC.

The rearrangement uses TRBV5-1 and TRBJ1-2, with D tentatively TRBD1 (5 bases). Germline CDR1 SGHRS, CDR2 YFSETQ. CDR3 length: 15 residues. V lost 4 bases, J lost 3 bases, and 16 bases lay in between. CDR3 in amino acids: CASSGSRRGDYGYTF. The CDR3 DNA is TGCGCCAGCAGCGGGTCTCGCAGAGGGGACTATGGCTACACCTTC.

A single count supports this clone. The gene calls are TRBV7-9 and TRBJ1-2; 7 bases are shared with TRBD1. Germline-derived CDR1 and CDR2 are SEHNR and FQNEAQ (reference sequence). The CDR3 runs 15 residues. The trim removed 6 bases at V and 8 bases at J, leaving 15 bases unmatched. CDR3 DNA sequence: TGTGCCAGCAGACCTAGGACAGGCCATTTTTGGGGCTACACCTTC. As protein: CASRPRTGHFWGYTF.